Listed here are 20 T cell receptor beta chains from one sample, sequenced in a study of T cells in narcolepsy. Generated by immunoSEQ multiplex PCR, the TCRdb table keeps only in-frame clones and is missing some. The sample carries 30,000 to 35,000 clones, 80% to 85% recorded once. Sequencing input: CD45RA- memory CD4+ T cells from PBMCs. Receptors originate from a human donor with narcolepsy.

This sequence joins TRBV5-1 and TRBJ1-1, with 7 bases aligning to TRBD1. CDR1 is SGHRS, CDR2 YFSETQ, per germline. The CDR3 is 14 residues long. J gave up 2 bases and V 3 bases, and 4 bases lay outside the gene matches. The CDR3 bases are TGCGCCAGCAGCTCCGGGACAGCTAACACTGAAGCTTTCTTT. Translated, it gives CASSSGTANTEAFF. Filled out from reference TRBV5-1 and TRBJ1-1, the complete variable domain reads KAGVTQTPRYLIKTRGQQVTLSCSPISGHRSVSWYQQTPGQGLQFLFEYFSETQRNKGNFPGRFSGRQFSNSRSEMNVSTLELGDSALYLCASSSGTANTEAFFGQGTRLTVV.

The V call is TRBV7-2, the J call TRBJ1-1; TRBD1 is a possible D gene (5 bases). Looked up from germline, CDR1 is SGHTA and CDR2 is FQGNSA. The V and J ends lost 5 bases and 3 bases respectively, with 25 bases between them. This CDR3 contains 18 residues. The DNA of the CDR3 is TGTGCCAGCAGCCCCGGGGGGGAAGGTCTAAGGGAATACACTGAAGCTTTCTTT. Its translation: CASSPGGEGLREYTEAFF.

CDR3 nucleotide sequence: TGCGCCAGCAGCTTAAGAACAGGGACGCAGACCCAGTACTTC. It is translated as CASSLRTGTQTQYF. The gene calls are TRBV5-1 and TRBJ2-5; perhaps TRBD1 as D (6 bases). Trimming cost V 2 bases and J 6 bases, with 14 bases left between them. Germline V gene sequence: CDR1 SGHRS, CDR2 YFSETQ. CDR3 length: 14 amino acids.

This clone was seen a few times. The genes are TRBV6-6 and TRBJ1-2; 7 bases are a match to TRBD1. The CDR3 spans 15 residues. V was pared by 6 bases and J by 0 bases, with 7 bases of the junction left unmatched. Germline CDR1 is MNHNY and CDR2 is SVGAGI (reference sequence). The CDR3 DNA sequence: TGTGCCAGCAGAACTTGGGACAGTACTAACTATGGCTACACCTTC. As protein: CASRTWDSTNYGYTF.

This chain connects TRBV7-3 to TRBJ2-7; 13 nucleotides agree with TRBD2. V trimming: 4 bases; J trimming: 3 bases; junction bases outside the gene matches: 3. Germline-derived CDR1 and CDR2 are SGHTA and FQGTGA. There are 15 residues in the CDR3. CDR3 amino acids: CASSSWTSGSYEQYF. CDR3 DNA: TGTGCCAGCAGCTCCTGGACTAGCGGGAGCTACGAGCAGTACTTC.

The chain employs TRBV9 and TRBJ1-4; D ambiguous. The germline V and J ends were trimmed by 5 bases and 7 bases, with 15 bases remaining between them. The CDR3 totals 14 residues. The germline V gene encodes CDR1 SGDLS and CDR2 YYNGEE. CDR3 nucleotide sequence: TGTGCCAGCAGTAGGAGAGAGGGCTTTGAAAAACTGTTTTTT. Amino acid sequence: CASSRREGFEKLFF.

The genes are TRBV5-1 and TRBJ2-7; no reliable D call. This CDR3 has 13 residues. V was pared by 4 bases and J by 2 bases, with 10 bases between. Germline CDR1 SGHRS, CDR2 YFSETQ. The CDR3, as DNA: TGCGCCAGCAGCGTGGACGGAGCCTACGAGCAGTACTTC. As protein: CASSVDGAYEQYF. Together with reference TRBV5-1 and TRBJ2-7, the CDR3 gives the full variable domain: KAGVTQTPRYLIKTRGQQVTLSCSPISGHRSVSWYQQTPGQGLQFLFEYFSETQRNKGNFPGRFSGRQFSNSRSEMNVSTLELGDSALYLCASSVDGAYEQYFGPGTRLTVT.

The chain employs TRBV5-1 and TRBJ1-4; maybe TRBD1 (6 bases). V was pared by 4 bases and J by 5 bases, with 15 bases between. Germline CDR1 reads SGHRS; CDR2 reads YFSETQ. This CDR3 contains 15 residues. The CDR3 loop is CASSTSGERNEKLFF. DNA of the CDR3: TGCGCCAGCAGCACCTCAGGGGAACGCAATGAAAAACTGTTTTTT.

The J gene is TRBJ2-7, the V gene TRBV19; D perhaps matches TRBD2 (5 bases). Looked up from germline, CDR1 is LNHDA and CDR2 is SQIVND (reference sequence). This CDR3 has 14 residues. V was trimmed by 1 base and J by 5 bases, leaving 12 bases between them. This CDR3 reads CASSIGGSGDEQYF. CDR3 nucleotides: TGTGCCAGTAGTATAGGAGGGAGCGGAGACGAGCAGTACTTC.

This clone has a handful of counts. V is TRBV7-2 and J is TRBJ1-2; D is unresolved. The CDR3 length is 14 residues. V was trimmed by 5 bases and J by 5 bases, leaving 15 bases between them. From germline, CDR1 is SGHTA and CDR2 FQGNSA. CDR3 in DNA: TGTGCCAGCAGCCTATACCGGGCCGAATATGGCTACACCTTC. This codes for CASSLYRAEYGYTF.

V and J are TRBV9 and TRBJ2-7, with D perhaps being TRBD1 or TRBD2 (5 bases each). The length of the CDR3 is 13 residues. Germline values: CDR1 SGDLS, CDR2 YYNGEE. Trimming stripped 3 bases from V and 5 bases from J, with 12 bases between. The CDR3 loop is CASSAAGSNEQYF. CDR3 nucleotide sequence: TGTGCCAGCAGCGCCGCAGGGAGCAACGAGCAGTACTTC.

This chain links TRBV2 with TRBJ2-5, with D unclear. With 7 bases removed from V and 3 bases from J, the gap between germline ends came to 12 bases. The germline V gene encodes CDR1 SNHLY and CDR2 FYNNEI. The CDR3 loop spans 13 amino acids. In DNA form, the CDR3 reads TGTGCCAGCAATCAACGGATGGAAGAGACCCAGTACTTC. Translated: CASNQRMEETQYF.

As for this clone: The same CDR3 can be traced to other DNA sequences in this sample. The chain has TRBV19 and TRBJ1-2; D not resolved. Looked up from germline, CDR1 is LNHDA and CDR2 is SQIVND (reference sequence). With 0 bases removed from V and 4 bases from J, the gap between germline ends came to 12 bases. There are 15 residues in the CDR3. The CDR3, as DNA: TGTGCCAGTAGTATAGACCCCGGCTCACTCTATGGCTACACCTTC. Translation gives CASSIDPGSLYGYTF.

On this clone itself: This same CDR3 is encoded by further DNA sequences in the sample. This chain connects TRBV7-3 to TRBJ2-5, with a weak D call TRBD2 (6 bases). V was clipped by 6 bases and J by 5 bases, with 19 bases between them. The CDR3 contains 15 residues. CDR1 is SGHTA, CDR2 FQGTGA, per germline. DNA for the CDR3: TGTGCCAGCAGTTCGCAAGGTGGAGGGCTCGAGACCCAGTACTTC. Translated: CASSSQGGGLETQYF.

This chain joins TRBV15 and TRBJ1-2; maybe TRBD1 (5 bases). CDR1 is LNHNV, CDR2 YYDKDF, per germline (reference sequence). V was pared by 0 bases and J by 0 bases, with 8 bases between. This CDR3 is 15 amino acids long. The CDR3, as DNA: TGTGCCACCAGCAGAGACGACAGAACTAACTATGGCTACACCTTC. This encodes CATSRDDRTNYGYTF.

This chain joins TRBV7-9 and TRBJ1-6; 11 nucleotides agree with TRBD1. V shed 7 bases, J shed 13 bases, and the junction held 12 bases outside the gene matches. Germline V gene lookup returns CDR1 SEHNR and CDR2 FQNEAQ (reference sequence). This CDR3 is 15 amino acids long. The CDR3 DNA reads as TGTGCCAGCACCTTCACTACGGGACAGGGGGTCCCCCTCCACTTT. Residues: CASTFTTGQGVPLHF.

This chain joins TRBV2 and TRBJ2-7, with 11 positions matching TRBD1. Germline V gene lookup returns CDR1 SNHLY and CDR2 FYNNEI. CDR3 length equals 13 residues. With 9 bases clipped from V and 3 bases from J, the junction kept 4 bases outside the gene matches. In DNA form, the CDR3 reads TGTGCCAGAGGACAGGGGGCTCGCTACGAGCAGTACTTC. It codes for CARGQGARYEQYF.

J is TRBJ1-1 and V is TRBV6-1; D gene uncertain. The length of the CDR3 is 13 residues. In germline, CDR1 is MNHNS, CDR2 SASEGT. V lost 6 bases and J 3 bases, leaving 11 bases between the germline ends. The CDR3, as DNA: TGTGCCAGCAGGTTGGGGAAAGACACTGAAGCTTTCTTT. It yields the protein CASRLGKDTEAFF.

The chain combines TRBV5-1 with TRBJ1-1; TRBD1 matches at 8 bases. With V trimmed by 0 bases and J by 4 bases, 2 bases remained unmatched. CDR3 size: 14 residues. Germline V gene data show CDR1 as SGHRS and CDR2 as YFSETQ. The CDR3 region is CASSLGTGTTEAFF. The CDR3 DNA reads TGCGCCAGCAGCTTGGGGACAGGGACCACTGAAGCTTTCTTT.

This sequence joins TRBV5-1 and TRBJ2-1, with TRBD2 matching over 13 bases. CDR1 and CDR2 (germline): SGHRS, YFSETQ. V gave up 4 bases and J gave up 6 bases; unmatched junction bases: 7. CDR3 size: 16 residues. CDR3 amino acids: CASSPQTSGGTNEQFF. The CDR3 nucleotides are TGCGCCAGCAGCCCCCAGACTAGCGGGGGGACCAATGAGCAGTTCTTC. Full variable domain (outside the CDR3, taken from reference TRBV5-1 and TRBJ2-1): KAGVTQTPRYLIKTRGQQVTLSCSPISGHRSVSWYQQTPGQGLQFLFEYFSETQRNKGNFPGRFSGRQFSNSRSEMNVSTLELGDSALYLCASSPQTSGGTNEQFFGPGTRLTVL.